This TCR beta chain was documented in a study of T cell repertoires in cytomegalovirus infection. Study details: As its CMV epitopes, the study selected recently identified HLA-C-restricted and well-studied HLA-B-restricted targets. Public TCR beta signatures marked donors with CMV infection and the matching HLA.

On this clonotype: The antigen is unknown.

Study-wide results and caveats: Based on cumulative public TCR beta family frequency, carriers of CMV plus the relevant HLA were identified. Clonotype analysis showed dominance of the ex vivo response by HLA-C-restricted CMV-specific TCR beta clonotypes.

TCRdb re-called the reads with MiXCR, one entry per CDR3 protein. In the table there are around 500,000 distinct CDR3 sequences, 42% of which are singletons. Trimming removed 5 bases at V and 1 base at J, with 14 bases between. The germline V gene has CDR1 SGHVS and CDR2 FNYEAQ. The CDR3 spans 15 residues. V usage is TRBV7-6 and J usage is TRBJ1-1; D is uncertain. The sequence was obtained from a human donor in good health (CMV status not recorded). Some clones in this sample may be carry-over from other donors' samples. Specimen: cultured PBMCs, collected from culture after CMV antigen stimulation. CDR3 in DNA: TGTGCCAGCAGCCCCGCCGTAGTGGGGAACACTGAAGCTTTCTTT. This translates into CASSPAVVGNTEAFF.